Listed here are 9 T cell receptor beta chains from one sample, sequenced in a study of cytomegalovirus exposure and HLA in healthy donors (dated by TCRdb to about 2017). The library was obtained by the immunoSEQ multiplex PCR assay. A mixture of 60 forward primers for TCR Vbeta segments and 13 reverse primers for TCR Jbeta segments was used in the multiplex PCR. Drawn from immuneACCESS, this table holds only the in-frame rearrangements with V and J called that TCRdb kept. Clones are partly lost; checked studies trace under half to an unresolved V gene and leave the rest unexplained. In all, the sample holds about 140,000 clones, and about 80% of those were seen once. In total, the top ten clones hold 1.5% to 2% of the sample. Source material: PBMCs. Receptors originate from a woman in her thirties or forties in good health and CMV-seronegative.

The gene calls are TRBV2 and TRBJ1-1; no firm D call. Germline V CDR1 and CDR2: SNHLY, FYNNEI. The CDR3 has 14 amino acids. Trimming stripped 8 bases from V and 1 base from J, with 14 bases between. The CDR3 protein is CASVQEAANTEAFF. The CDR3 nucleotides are TGTGCCAGCGTCCAAGAAGCGGCGAACACTGAAGCTTTCTTT.

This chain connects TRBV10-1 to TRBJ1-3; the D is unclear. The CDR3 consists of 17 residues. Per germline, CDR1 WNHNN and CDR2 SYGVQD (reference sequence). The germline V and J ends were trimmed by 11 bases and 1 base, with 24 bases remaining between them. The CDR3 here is CAGLCNSFPESGNTIYF. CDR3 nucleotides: TGCGCCGGACTTTGTAATAGCTTCCCGGAGTCTGGAAACACCATATATTTT.

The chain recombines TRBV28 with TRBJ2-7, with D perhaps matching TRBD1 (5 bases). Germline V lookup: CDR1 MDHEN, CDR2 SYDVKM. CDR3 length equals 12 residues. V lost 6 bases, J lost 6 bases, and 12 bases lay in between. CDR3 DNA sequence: TGTGCCAGCAGAGATTCAGGGTCCGAGCAGTACTTC. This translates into CASRDSGSEQYF.

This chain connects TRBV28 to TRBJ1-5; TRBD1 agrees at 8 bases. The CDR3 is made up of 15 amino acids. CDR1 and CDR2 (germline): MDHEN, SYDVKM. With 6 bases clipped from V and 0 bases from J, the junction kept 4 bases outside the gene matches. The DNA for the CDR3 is TGTGCCAGCAGAGACAGGGGTAATAGCAATCAGCCCCAGCATTTT. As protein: CASRDRGNSNQPQHF.

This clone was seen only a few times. CDR3: CASSFTPRLAGGVDTQYF. In DNA, the CDR3 is TGTGCCAGCAGTTTTACCCCGAGACTAGCGGGAGGGGTCGATACGCAGTATTTT. The V gene is TRBV28, the J gene TRBJ2-3; TRBD2 aligns across 14 bases. This CDR3 region has 18 residues. In germline, CDR1 is MDHEN, CDR2 SYDVKM. The J segment lost 6 bases and the V segment lost 3 bases, leaving 11 bases of the junction unmatched.

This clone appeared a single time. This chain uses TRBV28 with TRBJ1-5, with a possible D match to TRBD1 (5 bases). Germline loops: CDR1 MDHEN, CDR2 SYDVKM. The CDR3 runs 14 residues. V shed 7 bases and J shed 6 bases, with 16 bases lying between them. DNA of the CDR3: TGTGCCAGCAATCTTTCCGGGGGTTTTCAGCCCCAGCATTTT. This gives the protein CASNLSGGFQPQHF.

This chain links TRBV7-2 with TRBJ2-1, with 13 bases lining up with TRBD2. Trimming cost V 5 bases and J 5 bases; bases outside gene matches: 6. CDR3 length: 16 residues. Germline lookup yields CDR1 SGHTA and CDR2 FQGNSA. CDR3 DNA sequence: TGTGCCAGCAGCGCAACCGGGACTAGCGGGAACAATGAGCAGTTCTTC. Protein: CASSATGTSGNNEQFF.

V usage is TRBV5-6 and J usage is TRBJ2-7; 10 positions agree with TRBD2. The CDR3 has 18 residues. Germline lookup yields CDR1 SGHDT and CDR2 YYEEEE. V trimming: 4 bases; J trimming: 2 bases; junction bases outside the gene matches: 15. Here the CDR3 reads CASSGGLAGVWGPYEQYF. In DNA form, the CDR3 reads TGTGCCAGCAGCGGGGGCCTAGCGGGAGTTTGGGGCCCCTACGAGCAGTACTTC. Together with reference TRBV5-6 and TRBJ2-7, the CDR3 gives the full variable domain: DAGVTQSPTHLIKTRGQQVTLRCSPKSGHDTVSWYQQALGQGPQFIFQYYEEEERQRGNFPDRFSGHQFPNYSSELNVNALLLGDSALYLCASSGGLAGVWGPYEQYFGPGTRLTVT.

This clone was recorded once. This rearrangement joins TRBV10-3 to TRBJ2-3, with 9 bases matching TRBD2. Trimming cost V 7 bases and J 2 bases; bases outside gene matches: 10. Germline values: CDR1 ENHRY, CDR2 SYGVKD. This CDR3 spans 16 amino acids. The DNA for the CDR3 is TGTGCCATCAAACGGCGGGAGGGCGTGGACACAGATACGCAGTATTTT. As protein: CAIKRREGVDTDTQYF.